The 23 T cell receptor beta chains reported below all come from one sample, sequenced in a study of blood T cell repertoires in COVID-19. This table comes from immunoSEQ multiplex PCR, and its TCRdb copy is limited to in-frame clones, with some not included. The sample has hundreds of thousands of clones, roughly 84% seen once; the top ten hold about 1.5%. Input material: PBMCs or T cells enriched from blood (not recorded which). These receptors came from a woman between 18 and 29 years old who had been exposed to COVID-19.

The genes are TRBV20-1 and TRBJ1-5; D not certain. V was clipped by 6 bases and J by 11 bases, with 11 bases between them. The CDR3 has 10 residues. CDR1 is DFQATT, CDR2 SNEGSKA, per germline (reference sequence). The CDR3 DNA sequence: TGCAGTGCGCGACGCGCGGCCCAGCATTTT. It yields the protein CSARRAAQHF.

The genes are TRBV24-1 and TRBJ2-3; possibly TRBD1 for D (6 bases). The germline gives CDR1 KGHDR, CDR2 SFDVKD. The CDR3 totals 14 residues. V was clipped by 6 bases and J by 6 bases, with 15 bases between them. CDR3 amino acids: CATSHPQGTDTQYF. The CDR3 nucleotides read TGTGCCACCAGTCACCCGCAGGGGACGGATACGCAGTATTTT.

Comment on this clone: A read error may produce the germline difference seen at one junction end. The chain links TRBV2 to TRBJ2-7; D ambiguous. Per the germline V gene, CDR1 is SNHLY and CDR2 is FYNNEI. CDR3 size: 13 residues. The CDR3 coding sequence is TGTGCCAGCAGTCAGAAACAGACCCAAAAGATGAACTTC. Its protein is CASSQKQTQKMNF. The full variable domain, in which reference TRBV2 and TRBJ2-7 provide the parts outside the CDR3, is EPEVTQTPSHQVTQMGQEVILRCVPISNHLYFYWYRQILGQKVEFLVSFYNNEISEKSEIFDDQFSVERPDGSNFTLKIRSTKLEDSAMYFCASSQKQTQKMNFGPGTRLTVT.

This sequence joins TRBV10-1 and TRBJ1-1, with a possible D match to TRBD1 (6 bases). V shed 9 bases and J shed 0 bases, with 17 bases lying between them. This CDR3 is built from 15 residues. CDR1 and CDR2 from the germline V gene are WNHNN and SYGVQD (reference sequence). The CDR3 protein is CASKLDRNMNTEAFF. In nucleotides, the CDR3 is TGCGCCAGTAAATTGGACAGAAACATGAACACTGAAGCTTTCTTT.

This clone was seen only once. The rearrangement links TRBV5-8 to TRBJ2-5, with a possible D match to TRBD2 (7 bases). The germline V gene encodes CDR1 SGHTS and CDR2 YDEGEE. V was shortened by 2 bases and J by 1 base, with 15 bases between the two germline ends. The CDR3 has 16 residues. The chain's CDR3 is CASSLGGGVGQETQYF. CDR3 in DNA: TGTGCCAGCAGCTTAGGGGGGGGAGTTGGCCAAGAGACCCAGTACTTC.

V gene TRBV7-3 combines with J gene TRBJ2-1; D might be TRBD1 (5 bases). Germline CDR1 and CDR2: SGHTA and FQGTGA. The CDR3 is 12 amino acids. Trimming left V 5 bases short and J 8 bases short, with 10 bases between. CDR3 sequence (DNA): TGTGCCAGCAGCCAGGGAAATGATGAGCAGTTCTTC. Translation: CASSQGNDEQFF.

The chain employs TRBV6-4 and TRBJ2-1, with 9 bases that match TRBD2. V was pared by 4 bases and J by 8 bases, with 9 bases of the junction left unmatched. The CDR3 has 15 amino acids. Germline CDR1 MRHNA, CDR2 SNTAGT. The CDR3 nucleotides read TGTGCCAGCAGTGCGGGGACTAGCATACTCCATGAGCAGTTCTTC. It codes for CASSAGTSILHEQFF.

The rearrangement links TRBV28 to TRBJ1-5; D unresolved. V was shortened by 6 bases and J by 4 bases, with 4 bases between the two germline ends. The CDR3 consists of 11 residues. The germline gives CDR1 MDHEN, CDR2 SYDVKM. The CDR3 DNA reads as TGTGCCAGCAGGACTAATCAGCCCCAGCATTTT. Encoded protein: CASRTNQPQHF.

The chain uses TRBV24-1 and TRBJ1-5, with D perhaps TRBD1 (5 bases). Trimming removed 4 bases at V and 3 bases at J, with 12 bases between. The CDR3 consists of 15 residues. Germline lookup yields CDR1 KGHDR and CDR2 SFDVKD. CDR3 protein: CATSEGPGLNQPQHF. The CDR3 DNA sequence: TGTGCCACCAGTGAAGGGCCGGGACTCAATCAGCCCCAGCATTTT.

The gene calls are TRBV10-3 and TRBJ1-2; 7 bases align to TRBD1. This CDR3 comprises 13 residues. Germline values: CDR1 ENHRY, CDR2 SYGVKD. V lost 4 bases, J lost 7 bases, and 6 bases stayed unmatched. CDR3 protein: CAISAGTASGYTF. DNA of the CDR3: TGTGCCATCAGTGCCGGGACAGCCAGTGGCTACACCTTC.

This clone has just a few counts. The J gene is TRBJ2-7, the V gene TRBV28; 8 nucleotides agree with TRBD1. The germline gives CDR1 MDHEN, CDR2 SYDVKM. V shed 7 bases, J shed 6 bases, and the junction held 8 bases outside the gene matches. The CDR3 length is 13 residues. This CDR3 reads CASIGPGGVEQYF. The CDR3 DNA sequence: TGTGCCAGCATCGGGCCAGGGGGCGTCGAGCAGTACTTC.

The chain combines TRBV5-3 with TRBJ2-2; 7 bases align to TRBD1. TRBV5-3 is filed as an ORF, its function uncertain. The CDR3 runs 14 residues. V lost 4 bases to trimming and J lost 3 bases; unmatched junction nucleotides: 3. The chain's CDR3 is CARSVTGHTGELFF. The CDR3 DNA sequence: TGTGCCAGAAGCGTGACAGGGCACACCGGGGAGCTGTTTTTT.

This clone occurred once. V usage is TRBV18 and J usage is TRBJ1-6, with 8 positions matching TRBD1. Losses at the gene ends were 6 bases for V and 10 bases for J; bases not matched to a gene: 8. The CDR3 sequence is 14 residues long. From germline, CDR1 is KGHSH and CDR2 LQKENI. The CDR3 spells CASSPTGETSPLHF. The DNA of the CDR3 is TGTGCCAGCTCTCCGACAGGGGAGACATCACCCCTCCACTTT.

CDR3 in amino acids: CASSLSSGGGTEAQYF. CDR3 sequence (DNA): TGTGCCAGCAGTCTCTCTAGCGGGGGGGGAACGGAGGCCCAGTACTTC. V gene TRBV28 combines with J gene TRBJ2-5, with 12 bases lining up with TRBD2. The V and J ends lost 5 bases and 9 bases, in that order; junction bases with no gene match: 13. The CDR3 is 16 amino acids. Germline lookup yields CDR1 MDHEN and CDR2 SYDVKM.

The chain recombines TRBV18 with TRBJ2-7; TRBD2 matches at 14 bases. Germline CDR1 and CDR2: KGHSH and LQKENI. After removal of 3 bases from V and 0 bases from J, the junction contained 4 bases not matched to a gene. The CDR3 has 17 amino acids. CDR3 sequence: CASSPGLAGDYSYEQYF. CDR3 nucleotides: TGTGCCAGCTCACCGGGACTAGCGGGGGACTACTCCTACGAGCAGTACTTC.

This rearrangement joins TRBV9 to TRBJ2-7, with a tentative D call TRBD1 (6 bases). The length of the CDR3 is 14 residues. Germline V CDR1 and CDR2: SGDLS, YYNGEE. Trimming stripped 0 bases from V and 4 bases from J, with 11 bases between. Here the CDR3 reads CASSVAGRGYEQYF. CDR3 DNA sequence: TGTGCCAGCAGCGTAGCGGGCAGGGGATACGAGCAGTACTTC.

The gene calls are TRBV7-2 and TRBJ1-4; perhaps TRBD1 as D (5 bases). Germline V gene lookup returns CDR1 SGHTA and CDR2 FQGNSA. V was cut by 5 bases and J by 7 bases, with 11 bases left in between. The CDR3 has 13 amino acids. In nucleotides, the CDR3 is TGTGCCAGCAGCCTCTCGGGGGGTGAAAAACTGTTTTTT. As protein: CASSLSGGEKLFF.

CDR3 nucleotides: TGTGCCAGCAGCCAATCGGGACAGTTGAACATTCAGTACTTC. It yields the protein CASSQSGQLNIQYF. The chain has TRBV5-4 and TRBJ2-4; 7 bases are a match to TRBD1. The CDR3 contains 14 residues. Germline V gives CDR1 SGHNT, CDR2 YYREEE (reference sequence). V gave up 4 bases and J gave up 7 bases; unmatched junction bases: 8.

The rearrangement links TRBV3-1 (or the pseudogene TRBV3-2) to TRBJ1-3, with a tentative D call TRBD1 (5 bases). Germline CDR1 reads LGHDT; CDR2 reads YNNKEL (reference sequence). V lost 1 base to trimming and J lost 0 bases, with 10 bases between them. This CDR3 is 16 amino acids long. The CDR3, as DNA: TGTGCCAGCAGCCAAGGGACATCCCTCTCTGGAAACACCATATATTTT. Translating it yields CASSQGTSLSGNTIYF.

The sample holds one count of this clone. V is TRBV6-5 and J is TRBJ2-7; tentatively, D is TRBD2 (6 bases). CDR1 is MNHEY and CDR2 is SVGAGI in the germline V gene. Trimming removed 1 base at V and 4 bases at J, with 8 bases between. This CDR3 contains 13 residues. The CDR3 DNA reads TGTGCCAGCAGTTACTTGCGGGGATACGAGCAGTACTTC. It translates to CASSYLRGYEQYF.

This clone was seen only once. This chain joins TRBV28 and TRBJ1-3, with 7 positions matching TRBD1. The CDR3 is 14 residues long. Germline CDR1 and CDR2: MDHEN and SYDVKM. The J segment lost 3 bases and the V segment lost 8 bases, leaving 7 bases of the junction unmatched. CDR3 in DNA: TGTGCCAGCTCCTGGACAGGCGATGGAAACACCATATATTTT. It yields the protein CASSWTGDGNTIYF. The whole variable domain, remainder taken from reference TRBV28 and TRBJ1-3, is DVKVTQSSRYLVKRTGEKVFLECVQDMDHENMFWYRQDPGLGLRLIYFSYDVKMKEKGDIPEGYSVSREKKERFSLILESASTNQTSMYLCASSWTGDGNTIYFGEGSWLTVV.

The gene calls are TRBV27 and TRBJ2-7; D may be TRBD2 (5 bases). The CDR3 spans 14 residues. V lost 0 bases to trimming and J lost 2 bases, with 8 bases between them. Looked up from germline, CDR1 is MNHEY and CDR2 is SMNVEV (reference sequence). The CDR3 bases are TGTGCCAGCAGTTTATCCCCGGGAACCTACGAGCAGTACTTC. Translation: CASSLSPGTYEQYF.

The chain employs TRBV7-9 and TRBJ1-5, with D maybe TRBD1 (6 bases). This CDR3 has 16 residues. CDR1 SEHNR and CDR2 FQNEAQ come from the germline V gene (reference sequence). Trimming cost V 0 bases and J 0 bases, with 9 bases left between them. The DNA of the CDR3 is TGTGCCAGCAGCTTAGCCAGGACAGATAGCAATCAGCCCCAGCATTTT. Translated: CASSLARTDSNQPQHF. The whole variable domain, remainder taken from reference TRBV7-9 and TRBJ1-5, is DTGVSQNPRHKITKRGQNVTFRCDPISEHNRLYWYRQTLGQGPEFLTYFQNEAQLEKSRLLSDRFSAERPKGSFSTLEIQRTEQGDSAMYLCASSLARTDSNQPQHFGDGTRLSIL.